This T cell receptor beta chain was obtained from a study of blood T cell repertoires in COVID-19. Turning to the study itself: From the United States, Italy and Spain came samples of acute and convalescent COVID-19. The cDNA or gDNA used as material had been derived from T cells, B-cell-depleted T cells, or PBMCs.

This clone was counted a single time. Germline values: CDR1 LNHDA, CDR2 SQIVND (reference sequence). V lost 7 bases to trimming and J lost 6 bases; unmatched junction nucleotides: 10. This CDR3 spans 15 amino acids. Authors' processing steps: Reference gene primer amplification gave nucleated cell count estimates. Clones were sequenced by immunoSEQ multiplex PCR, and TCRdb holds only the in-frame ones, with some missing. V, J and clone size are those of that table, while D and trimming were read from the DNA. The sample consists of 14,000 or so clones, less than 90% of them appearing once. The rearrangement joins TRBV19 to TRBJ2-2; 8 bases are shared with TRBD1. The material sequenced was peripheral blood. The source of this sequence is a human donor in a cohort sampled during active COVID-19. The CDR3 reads CASIQTGEIAGELFF. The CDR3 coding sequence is TGTGCCAGTATCCAGACAGGGGAAATCGCCGGGGAGCTGTTTTTT.